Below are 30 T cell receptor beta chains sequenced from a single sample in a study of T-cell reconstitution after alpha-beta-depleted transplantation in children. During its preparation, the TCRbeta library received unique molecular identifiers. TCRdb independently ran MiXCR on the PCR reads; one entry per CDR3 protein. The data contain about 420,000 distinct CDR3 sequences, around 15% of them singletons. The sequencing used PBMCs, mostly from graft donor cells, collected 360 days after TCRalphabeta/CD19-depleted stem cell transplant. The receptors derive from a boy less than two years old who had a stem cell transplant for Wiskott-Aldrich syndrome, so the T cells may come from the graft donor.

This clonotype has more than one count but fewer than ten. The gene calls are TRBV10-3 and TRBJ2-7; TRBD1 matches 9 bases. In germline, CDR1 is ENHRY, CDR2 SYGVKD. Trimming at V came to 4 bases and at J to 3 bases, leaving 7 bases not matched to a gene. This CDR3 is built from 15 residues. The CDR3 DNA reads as TGTGCCATCAGTGGAGTAAACAGGGGGCTCTACGAGCAGTACTTC. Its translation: CAISGVNRGLYEQYF.

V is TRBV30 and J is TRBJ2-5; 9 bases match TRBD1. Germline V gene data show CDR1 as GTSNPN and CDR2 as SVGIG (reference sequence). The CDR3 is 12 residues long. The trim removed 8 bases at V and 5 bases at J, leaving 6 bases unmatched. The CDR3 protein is CARKDRGETQYF. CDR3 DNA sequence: TGTGCCCGAAAGGACAGGGGCGAGACCCAGTACTTC.

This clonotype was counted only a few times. This CDR3 is CASSLFFGLAHEQYF. The CDR3 nucleotides are TGTGCCAGCAGTTTATTTTTCGGACTAGCCCACGAGCAGTACTTC. The genes are TRBV27 and TRBJ2-7, with 8 nucleotides matching TRBD2. CDR1 is MNHEY, CDR2 SMNVEV, per germline (reference sequence). This CDR3 contains 15 residues. V dropped 1 base and J dropped 5; count of bases not matched to a gene: 7.

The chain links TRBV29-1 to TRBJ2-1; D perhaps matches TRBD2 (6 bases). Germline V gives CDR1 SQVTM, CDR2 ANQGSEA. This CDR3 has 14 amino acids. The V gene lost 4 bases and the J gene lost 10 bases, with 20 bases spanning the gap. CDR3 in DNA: TGCAGCGTTGTTAGGCTAGCGCGACCATACGAGCAGTTCTTC. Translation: CSVVRLARPYEQFF.

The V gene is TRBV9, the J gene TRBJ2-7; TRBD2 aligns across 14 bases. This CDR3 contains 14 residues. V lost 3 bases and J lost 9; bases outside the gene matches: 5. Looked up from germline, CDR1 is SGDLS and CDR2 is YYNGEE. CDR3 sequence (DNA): TGTGCCAGCAGCGCGGGACTAGCGGGAGAGGTGCAGTACTTC. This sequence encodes CASSAGLAGEVQYF.

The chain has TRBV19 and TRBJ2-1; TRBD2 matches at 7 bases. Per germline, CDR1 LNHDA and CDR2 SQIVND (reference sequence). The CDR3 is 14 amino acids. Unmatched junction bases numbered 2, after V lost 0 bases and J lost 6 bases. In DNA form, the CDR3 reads TGTGCCAGTAGTATAGAGGGAGGGCTCAATGAGCAGTTCTTC. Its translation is CASSIEGGLNEQFF.

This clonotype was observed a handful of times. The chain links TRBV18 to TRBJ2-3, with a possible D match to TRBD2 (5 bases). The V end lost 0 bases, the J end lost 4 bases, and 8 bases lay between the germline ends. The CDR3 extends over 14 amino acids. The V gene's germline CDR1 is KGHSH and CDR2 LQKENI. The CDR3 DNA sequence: TGTGCCAGCTCACCACCGCCCGGGGCAGATACGCAGTATTTT. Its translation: CASSPPPGADTQYF. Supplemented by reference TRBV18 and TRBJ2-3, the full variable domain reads NAGVMQNPRHLVRRRGQEARLRCSPMKGHSHVYWYRQLPEEGLKFMVYLQKENIIDESGMPKERFSAEFPKEGPSILRIQQVVRGDSAAYFCASSPPPGADTQYFGPGTRLTVL.

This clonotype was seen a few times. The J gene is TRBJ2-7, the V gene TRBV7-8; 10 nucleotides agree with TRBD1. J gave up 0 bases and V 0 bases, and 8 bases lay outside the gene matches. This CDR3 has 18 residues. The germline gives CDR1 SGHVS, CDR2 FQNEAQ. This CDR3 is CASSLAPGQGLRSYEQYF. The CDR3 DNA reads TGTGCCAGCAGCTTAGCCCCGGGACAGGGGTTACGCTCCTACGAGCAGTACTTC.

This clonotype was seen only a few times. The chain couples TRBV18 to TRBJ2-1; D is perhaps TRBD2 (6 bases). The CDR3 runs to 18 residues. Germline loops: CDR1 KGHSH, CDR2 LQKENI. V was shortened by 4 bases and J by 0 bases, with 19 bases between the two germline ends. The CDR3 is CASSRRGDIIGSYNEQFF. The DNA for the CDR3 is TGTGCCAGCTCACGGCGGGGCGACATTATTGGCTCCTACAATGAGCAGTTCTTC.

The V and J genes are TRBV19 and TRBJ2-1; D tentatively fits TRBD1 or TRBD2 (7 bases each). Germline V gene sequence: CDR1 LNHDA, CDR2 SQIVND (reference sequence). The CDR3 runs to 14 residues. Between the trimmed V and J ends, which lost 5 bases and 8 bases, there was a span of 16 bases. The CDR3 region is CASSPYRGGDEQFF. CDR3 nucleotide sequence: TGTGCCAGTAGTCCCTACAGGGGAGGGGATGAGCAGTTCTTC.

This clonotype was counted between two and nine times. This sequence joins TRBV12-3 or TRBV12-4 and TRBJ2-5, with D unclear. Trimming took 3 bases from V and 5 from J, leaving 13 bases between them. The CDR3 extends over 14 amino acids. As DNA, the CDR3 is TGTGCCAGCAGTTTCTCCCTCTCTAGGGAGACCCAGTACTTC. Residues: CASSFSLSRETQYF.

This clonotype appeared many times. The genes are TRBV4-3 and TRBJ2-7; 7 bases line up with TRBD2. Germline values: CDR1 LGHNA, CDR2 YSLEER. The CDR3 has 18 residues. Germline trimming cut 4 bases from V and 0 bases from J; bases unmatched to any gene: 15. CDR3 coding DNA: TGCGCCAGCAGCCCGTCACCTTCCCTAGCGGAGAGCTCCTACGAGCAGTACTTC. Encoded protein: CASSPSPSLAESSYEQYF.

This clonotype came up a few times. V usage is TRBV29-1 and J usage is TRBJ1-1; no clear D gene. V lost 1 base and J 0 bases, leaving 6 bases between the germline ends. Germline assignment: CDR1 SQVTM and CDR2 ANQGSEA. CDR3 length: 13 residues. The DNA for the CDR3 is TGCAGCGTTGAAGCGCGTTTGAACACTGAAGCTTTCTTT. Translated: CSVEARLNTEAFF.

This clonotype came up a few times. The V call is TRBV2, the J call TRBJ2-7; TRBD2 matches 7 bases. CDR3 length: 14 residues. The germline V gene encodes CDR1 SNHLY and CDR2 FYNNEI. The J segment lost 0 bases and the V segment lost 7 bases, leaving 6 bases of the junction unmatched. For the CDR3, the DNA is TGTGCCAGCACCCGAGCGGGGTACTCCTACGAGCAGTACTTC. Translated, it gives CASTRAGYSYEQYF. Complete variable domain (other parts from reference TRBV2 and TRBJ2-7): EPEVTQTPSHQVTQMGQEVILRCVPISNHLYFYWYRQILGQKVEFLVSFYNNEISEKSEIFDDQFSVERPDGSNFTLKIRSTKLEDSAMYFCASTRAGYSYEQYFGPGTRLTVT.

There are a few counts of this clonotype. CDR3 sequence (DNA): TGTGCCAGCATCTTTCAAGGACCCCTAGCCAAAAACATTCAGTACTTC. Translated: CASIFQGPLAKNIQYF. The chain couples TRBV12-3 or TRBV12-4 to TRBJ2-4; D unresolved. This CDR3 has 16 residues. Trimming pared 7 bases from V and 0 bases from J, leaving 16 bases between.

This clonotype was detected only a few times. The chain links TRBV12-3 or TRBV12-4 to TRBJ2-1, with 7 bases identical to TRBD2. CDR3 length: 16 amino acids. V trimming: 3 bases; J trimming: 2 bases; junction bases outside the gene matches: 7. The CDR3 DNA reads TGTGCCAGCAGTTTTCAAGCGGGGCCTACCTACAATGAGCAGTTCTTC. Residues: CASSFQAGPTYNEQFF.

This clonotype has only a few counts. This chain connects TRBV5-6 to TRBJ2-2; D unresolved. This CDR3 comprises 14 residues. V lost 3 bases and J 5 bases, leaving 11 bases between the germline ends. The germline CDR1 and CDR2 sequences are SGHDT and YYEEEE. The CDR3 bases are TGTGCCAGCAGCTGGATGGAACCGACCGGGGAGCTGTTTTTT. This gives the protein CASSWMEPTGELFF.

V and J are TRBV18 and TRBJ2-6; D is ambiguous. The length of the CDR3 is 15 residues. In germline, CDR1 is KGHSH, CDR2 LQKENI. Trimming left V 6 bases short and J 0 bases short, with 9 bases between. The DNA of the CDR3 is TGTGCCAGCTCCGTAGTCCCCTCTGGGGCCAACGTCCTGACTTTC. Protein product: CASSVVPSGANVLTF.

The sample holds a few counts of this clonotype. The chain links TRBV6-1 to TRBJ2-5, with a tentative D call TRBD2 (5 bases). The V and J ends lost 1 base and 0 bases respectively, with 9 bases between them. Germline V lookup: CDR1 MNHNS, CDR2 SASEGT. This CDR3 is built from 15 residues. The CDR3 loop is CASSEGVRDQETQYF. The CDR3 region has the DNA TGTGCCAGCAGTGAAGGAGTGCGGGACCAAGAGACCCAGTACTTC.

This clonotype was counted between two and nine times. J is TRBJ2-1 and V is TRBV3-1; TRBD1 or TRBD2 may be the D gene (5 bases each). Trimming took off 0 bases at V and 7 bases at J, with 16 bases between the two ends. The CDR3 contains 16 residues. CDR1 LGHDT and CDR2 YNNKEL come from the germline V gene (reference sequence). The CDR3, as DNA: TGTGCCAGCAGCCAAGATCTACGGGGATGGGGGAATGAGCAGTTCTTC. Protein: CASSQDLRGWGNEQFF.

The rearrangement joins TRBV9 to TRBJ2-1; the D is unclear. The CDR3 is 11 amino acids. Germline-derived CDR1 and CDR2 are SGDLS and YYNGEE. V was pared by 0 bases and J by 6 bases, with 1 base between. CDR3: CASSVANEQFF. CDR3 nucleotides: TGTGCCAGCAGCGTAGCCAATGAGCAGTTCTTC.

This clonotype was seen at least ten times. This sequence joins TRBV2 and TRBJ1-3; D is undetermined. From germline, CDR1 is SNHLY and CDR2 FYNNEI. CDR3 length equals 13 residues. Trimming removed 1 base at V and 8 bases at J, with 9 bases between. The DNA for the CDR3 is TGTGCCAGCAGTGAAGACCGAGGAGACACCATATATTTT. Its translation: CASSEDRGDTIYF.

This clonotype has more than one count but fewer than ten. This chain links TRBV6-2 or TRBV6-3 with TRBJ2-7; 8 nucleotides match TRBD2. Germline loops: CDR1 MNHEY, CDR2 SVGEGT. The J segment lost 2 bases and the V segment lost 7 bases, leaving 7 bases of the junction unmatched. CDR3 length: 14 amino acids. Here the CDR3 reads CASTGTSPPYEQYF. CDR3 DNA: TGTGCCAGCACCGGGACTAGTCCTCCCTACGAGCAGTACTTC.

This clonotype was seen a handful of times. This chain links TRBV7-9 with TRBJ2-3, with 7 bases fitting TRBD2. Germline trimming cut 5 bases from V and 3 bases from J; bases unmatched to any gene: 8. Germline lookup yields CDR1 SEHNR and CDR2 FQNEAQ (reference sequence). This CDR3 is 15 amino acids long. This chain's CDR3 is CASSRPAGVTDTQYF. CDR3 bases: TGTGCCAGCAGCCGTCCGGCGGGGGTGACAGATACGCAGTATTTT.

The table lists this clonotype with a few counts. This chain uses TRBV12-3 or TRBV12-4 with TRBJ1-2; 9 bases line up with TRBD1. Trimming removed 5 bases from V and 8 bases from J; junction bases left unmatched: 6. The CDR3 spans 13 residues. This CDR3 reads CASSRTGAGGYTF. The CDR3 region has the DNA TGTGCCAGCAGTCGGACAGGGGCGGGCGGCTACACCTTC.

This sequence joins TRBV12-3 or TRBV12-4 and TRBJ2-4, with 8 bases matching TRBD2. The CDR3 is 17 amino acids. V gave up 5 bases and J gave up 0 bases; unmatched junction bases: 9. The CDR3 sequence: CASSPPLAGLAKNIQYF. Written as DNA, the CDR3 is TGTGCCAGCAGTCCGCCTCTAGCGGGCCTAGCCAAAAACATTCAGTACTTC.

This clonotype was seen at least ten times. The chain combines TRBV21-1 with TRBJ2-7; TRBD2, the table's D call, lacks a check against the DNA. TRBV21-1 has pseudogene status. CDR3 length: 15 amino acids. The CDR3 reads CASSKIGLAYDEQYF. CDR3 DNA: TGTGCCAGCAGCAAAATCGGACTAGCGTACGACGAGCAGTACTTC.

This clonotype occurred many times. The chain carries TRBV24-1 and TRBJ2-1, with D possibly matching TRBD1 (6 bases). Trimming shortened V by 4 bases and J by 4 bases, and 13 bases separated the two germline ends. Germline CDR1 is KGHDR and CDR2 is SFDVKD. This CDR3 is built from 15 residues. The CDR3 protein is CATSEPGQQYNEQFF. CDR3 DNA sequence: TGTGCCACCAGTGAGCCTGGACAGCAGTACAATGAGCAGTTCTTC.

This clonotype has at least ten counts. Here the CDR3 reads CASSFQNQPQHF. The DNA for the CDR3 is TGTGCCAGCAGTTTCCAGAATCAGCCCCAGCATTTT. The chain couples TRBV12-3 or TRBV12-4 to TRBJ1-5; D unclear. V lost 3 bases and J 4 bases, leaving 4 bases between the germline ends. This CDR3 is built from 12 residues.

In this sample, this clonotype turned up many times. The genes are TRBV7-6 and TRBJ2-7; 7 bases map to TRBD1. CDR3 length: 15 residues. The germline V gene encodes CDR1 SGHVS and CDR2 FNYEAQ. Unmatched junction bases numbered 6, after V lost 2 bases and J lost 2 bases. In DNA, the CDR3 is TGTGCCAGCAGCTTAACAGGGGAAGGAGCCTACGAGCAGTACTTC. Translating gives CASSLTGEGAYEQYF.